This T cell receptor beta chain was found in a study of blood T cell repertoires in COVID-19. Looking at the study overall: Researchers got acute and convalescent COVID-19 samples from the United States, Italy and Spain. PBMCs, B-cell-depleted T cells, or T cells provided the cDNA or gDNA that made up the material.

Under the authors' procedure: Estimation of nucleated cell counts was performed using reference gene primer amplification. Clones were sequenced by immunoSEQ multiplex PCR, and TCRdb holds only the in-frame ones, with some missing. For V, J and clone size, that table is used; D and trimming come from the DNA. The sample lists more than 300,000 clones, 70% to 90% occurring once. Looked up from germline, CDR1 is MGHRA and CDR2 is YSYEKL. After removal of 3 bases from V and 3 bases from J, the junction contained 12 bases not matched to a gene. CDR3 length: 17 amino acids. The sequence was collected from a woman aged 30 to 39 with COVID-19, enrolled during active disease. Sequencing was carried out using peripheral blood. The chain is built from TRBV4-1 and TRBJ2-5, with 8 bases matching TRBD2. The CDR3 sequence is CASSQRWSGTRKETQYF. The CDR3 DNA is TGCGCCAGCAGCCAGAGATGGTCAGGGACTAGAAAAGAGACCCAGTACTTC.